A selection of T cell receptor beta chains follows, all from one sample in a study of human CD4 T cells and Enterobacteriaceae. Profiling relied on immunoSEQ multiplex PCR, and the TCRdb table lists in-frame clones only, not all of them. The sample holds fewer than 35,000 clones, approximately 80% seen once. Sequenced sample: memory CD4+ T cells from blood. All receptors come from a human donor in good health. The CDR3 runs from the conserved cysteine through the conserved F or W. D genes are given only for firm matches. For some rows the clone size is stated as once, few or many, or as a class when expanded; others skip it.

V gene,D gene,J gene,clone size,CDR3 DNA,CDR3 protein
TRBV28,.,TRBJ1-4,.,TGTGCCAGCAGGACCCCTCGGGAAAAACTGTTTTTT,CASRTPREKLFF
TRBV5-1,TRBD2,TRBJ2-5,once,TGCGCCAGCAGCTTGGCTAGCGGCCAAGAGACCCAGTACTTC,CASSLASGQETQYF
TRBV19,.,TRBJ1-1,few,TGTGCCAGTAGTCCGCGGACAGAAAACTCTGAAGCTTTCTTT,CASSPRTENSEAFF
TRBV5-4,.,TRBJ2-3,.,TGTGCCAGCAGCTTGGACAGAAATCGGGACACAGATACGCAGTATTTT,CASSLDRNRDTDTQYF
TRBV11-3,TRBD2,TRBJ2-5,.,TGTGCCAGCAGCTTAGGACTAGCGGGAGGGCCGGAGACCCAGTACTTC,CASSLGLAGGPETQYF
TRBV6-5,.,TRBJ1-2,.,TGTGCCAGCAGCTCCGGGGGGGTTGGCGGCTACACCTTC,CASSSGGVGGYTF
TRBV6-5,.,TRBJ2-6,.,TGTGCCAGCAGTTTACGGCCTAGCTCTGGGGCCAACGTCCTGACTTTC,CASSLRPSSGANVLTF
TRBV18,.,TRBJ1-1,.,TGTGCCAGCTCACCAGACAGTTTTAACACTGAAGCTTTCTTT,CASSPDSFNTEAFF
TRBV5-5,TRBD1,TRBJ2-7,.,TGTGCCAGCAGCCGCCGGGACAGGGCGTCCGAGCAGTACTTC,CASSRRDRASEQYF
TRBV7-8,TRBD2,TRBJ2-3,.,TGTGCCAGCAGCCCCGCCAGGGCCGGACTAGCCAGAACAGATACGCAGTATTTT,CASSPARAGLARTDTQYF